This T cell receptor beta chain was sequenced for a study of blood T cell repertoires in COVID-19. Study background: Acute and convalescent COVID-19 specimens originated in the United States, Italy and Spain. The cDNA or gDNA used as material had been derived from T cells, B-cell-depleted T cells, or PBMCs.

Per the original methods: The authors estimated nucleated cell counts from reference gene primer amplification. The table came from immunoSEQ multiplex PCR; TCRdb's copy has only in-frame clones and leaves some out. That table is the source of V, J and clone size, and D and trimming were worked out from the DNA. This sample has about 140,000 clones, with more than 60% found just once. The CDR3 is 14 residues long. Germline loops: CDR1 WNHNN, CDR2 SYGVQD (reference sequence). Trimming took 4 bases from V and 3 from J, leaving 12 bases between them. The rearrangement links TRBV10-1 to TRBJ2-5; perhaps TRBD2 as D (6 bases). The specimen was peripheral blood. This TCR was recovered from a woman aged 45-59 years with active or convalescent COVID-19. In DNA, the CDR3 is TGCGCCAGCAGTGGGGGTGGGGGGAAAGAGACCCAGTACTTC. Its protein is CASSGGGGKETQYF.